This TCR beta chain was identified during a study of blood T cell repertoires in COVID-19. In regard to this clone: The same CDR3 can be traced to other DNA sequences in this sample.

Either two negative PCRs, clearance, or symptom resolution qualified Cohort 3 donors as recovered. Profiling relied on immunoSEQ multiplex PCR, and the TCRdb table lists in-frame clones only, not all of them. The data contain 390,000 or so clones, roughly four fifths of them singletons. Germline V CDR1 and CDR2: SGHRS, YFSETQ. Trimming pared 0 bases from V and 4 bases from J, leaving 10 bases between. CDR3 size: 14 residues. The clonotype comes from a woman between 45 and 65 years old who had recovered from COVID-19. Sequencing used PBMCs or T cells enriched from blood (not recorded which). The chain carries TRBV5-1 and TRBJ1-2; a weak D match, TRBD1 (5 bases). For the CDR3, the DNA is TGCGCCAGCAGCTTGGGGGACTCCCTCTATGGCTACACCTTC. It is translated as CASSLGDSLYGYTF.